The clone carrying this T cell receptor beta chain has more than one count but fewer than ten. As yet, its antigen is unknown. This entry comes from a study of post-analysis software for immune sequencing data. Overall study context: Both relapsing-remitting and secondary progressive multiple sclerosis featured among the disease courses, as did progressive-relapsing multiple sclerosis.

The TCR beta cDNA libraries carried unique molecular identifiers. Via MiXCR, TCRdb re-called the PCR reads, giving one row per CDR3 protein. The sample yields about 820,000 distinct CDR3 sequences, roughly half seen once. Study outcomes and limitations: For normalized Chao1 diversity, multiple sclerosis patients scored significantly lower than controls did. Controls had lower frequencies than patients of five TRBV segments, which included TRBV5-6, TRBV5-1 and TRBV20-1.

The CDR3 consists of 14 residues. Germline values: CDR1 SQVTM, CDR2 ANQGSEA. V lost 1 base, J lost 7 bases, and 5 bases stayed unmatched. The TCR originated in a girl aged 10 to 17 with multiple sclerosis. The sequencing input was blood. This rearrangement joins TRBV29-1 to TRBJ2-1; 9 bases fit TRBD2. The DNA of the CDR3 is TGCAGCGTTGAAGGCGGGAGGGCCGGAAATGAGCAGTTCTTC. Residues: CSVEGGRAGNEQFF.